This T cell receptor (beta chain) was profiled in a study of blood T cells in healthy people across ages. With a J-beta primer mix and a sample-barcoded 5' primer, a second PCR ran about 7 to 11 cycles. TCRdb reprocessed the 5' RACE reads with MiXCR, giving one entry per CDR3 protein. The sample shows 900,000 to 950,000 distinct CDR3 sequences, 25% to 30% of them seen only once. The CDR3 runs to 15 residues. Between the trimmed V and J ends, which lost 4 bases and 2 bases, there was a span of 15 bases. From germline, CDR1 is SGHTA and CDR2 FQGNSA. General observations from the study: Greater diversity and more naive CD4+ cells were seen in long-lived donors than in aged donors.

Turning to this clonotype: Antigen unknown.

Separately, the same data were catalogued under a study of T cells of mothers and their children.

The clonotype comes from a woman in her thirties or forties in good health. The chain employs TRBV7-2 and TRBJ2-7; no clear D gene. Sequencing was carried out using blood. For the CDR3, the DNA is TGTGCCAGCAGCTCCTCGTGGCTCCGTGCCTACGAGCAGTACTTC. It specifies CASSSSWLRAYEQYF.